Shown below are 11 T cell receptor beta chains from a single sample sequenced in a study of blood T cell repertoires in COVID-19. Clones were sequenced by immunoSEQ multiplex PCR, and TCRdb holds only the in-frame ones, with some missing. The sample includes some 320,000 clones, roughly nine tenths of them seen just once. The sequenced sample was PBMCs or T cells enriched from blood (not recorded which). These receptors came from a man between 60 and 75 years old who had recovered from COVID-19.

The chain is built from TRBV5-1 and TRBJ2-1, with TRBD2 identical over 12 bases. V gave up 4 bases and J gave up 9 bases; unmatched junction bases: 11. This CDR3 is 16 amino acids long. Germline V gene sequence: CDR1 SGHRS, CDR2 YFSETQ. CDR3 loop: CASSAQPSGGAVEQFF. The CDR3, as DNA: TGCGCCAGCAGCGCACAACCTAGCGGGGGGGCGGTTGAGCAGTTCTTC. The full variable domain, its missing parts supplied by reference TRBV5-1 and TRBJ2-1, is KAGVTQTPRYLIKTRGQQVTLSCSPISGHRSVSWYQQTPGQGLQFLFEYFSETQRNKGNFPGRFSGRQFSNSRSEMNVSTLELGDSALYLCASSAQPSGGAVEQFFGPGTRLTVL.

V gene TRBV11-3 combines with J gene TRBJ1-1, with TRBD1 matching 7 bases. Trimming at V came to 5 bases and at J to 7 bases, leaving 7 bases not matched to a gene. The CDR3 totals 13 residues. Germline loops: CDR1 SGHNT, CDR2 YENEEA. The CDR3, as DNA: TGTGCCAGCAGCCGAGGACAGGACTTTGAAGCTTTCTTT. Its protein is CASSRGQDFEAFF.

This clone was counted once. The chain recombines TRBV5-5 with TRBJ1-3; 7 bases agree with TRBD1. J lost 6 bases, V lost 0 bases, and 6 bases had no gene match. The CDR3 length is 15 residues. Germline V gives CDR1 SGHKS, CDR2 YYEKEE (reference sequence). The CDR3 DNA is TGTGCCAGCAGCTTGGCTAGGGGGACAGAAAACACCATATATTTT. Amino acid sequence: CASSLARGTENTIYF.

The genes are TRBV9 and TRBJ2-1; 7 bases line up with TRBD2. CDR1 is SGDLS and CDR2 is YYNGEE in the germline V gene. The CDR3 covers 14 residues. Trimming removed 0 bases from V and 5 bases from J; junction bases left unmatched: 2. CDR3 residues: CASSVGGSNNEQFF. The CDR3 DNA follows: TGTGCCAGCAGCGTAGGCGGGAGTAACAATGAGCAGTTCTTC.

About this clone: The same CDR3 arises from other DNA sequences in this sample as well. The chain uses TRBV6-5 and TRBJ1-1; D ambiguous. The CDR3 extends over 14 amino acids. The V end was cut by 0 bases, the J end by 0 bases, with 5 bases between. Germline V gene lookup returns CDR1 MNHEY and CDR2 SVGAGI. CDR3 coding DNA: TGTGCCAGCAGTTACTCGGAGTTGAACACTGAAGCTTTCTTT. Translated, it gives CASSYSELNTEAFF.

The CDR3 nucleotides are TGTGCCAGCTCGGATGACAGCACTGAAGCTTTCTTT. Protein product: CASSDDSTEAFF. The V gene is TRBV18, the J gene TRBJ1-1; possibly TRBD1 for D (5 bases). V lost 6 bases, J lost 4 bases, and 9 bases lay in between. Germline-derived CDR1 and CDR2 are KGHSH and LQKENI. There are 12 residues in the CDR3.

The rearrangement uses TRBV6-4 and TRBJ2-1, with 7 bases matching TRBD2. V lost 1 base to trimming and J lost 0 bases; unmatched junction nucleotides: 3. Per the germline V gene, CDR1 is MRHNA and CDR2 is SNTAGT. The CDR3 has 16 amino acids. The CDR3, as DNA: TGTGCCAGCAGTGACTGGGGCGGGAGCTCCTACAATGAGCAGTTCTTC. This codes for CASSDWGGSSYNEQFF.

The sample holds one count of this clone. This rearrangement joins TRBV5-1 to TRBJ2-3; tentative D call: TRBD1 (5 bases). Germline lookup yields CDR1 SGHRS and CDR2 YFSETQ. Deletions cut 0 bases from V and 1 base from J, with 12 bases between. The CDR3 extends over 16 amino acids. DNA of the CDR3: TGCGCCAGCAGCTTGGGACAGTATTTACGCACAGATACGCAGTATTTT. Its translation: CASSLGQYLRTDTQYF.

V usage is TRBV2 and J usage is TRBJ1-3, with D maybe TRBD1 (5 bases). This CDR3 region has 16 residues. CDR1 and CDR2 (germline): SNHLY, FYNNEI. Trimming left V 1 base short and J 0 bases short, with 10 bases between. The CDR3 reads CASSEGRGNSGNTIYF. The CDR3 DNA follows: TGTGCCAGCAGTGAAGGGCGGGGGAACTCTGGAAACACCATATATTTT.

The chain couples TRBV7-6 to TRBJ2-7; D perhaps matches TRBD2 (6 bases). CDR3 length: 14 residues. The germline V and J ends were trimmed by 4 bases and 3 bases, with 13 bases remaining between them. Per germline, CDR1 SGHVS and CDR2 FNYEAQ. The DNA of the CDR3 is TGTGCCAGCAGCTCACAACGCGGGGACTACGAGCAGTACTTC. Translation: CASSSQRGDYEQYF. Filled out from reference TRBV7-6 and TRBJ2-7, the complete variable domain reads GAGVSQSPRYKVTKRGQDVALRCDPISGHVSLYWYRQALGQGPEFLTYFNYEAQQDKSGLPNDRFSAERPEGSISTLTIQRTEQRDSAMYRCASSSQRGDYEQYFGPGTRLTVT.

V is TRBV29-1 and J is TRBJ2-7; tentative D call: TRBD1 (5 bases). The CDR3 is made up of 14 amino acids. V was clipped by 2 bases and J by 5 bases, with 16 bases between them. Germline assignment: CDR1 SQVTM and CDR2 ANQGSEA. The chain's CDR3 is CSVEYPGKTHEQYF. The CDR3 bases are TGCAGCGTTGAATACCCAGGGAAGACCCACGAGCAGTACTTC.